The entry below describes one T cell receptor (beta chain). Its antigen is as yet unknown. This CDR3 has 13 residues. V dropped 7 bases and J dropped 10; count of bases not matched to a gene: 4. In germline, CDR1 is MNHEY, CDR2 SMNVEV (reference sequence). This sample is part of a study of response to subunit inactivated influenza vaccine. Study results and limitations: Each seasonal flu vaccination may recruit only limited new T cells, authors suggested.

TCRdb re-derived calls from the RT-PCR reads in MiXCR, one entry per CDR3 protein. The table shows fewer than 750,000 distinct CDR3 sequences, with about 15% occurring only once. Sequencing was performed on PBMCs from blood, taken about 13 days after vaccination. The TCR originated in a man between 45 and 60 years old who received an inactivated influenza vaccine. The rearrangement uses TRBV27 and TRBJ2-1, with 13 bases identical to TRBD2. The CDR3 coding sequence is TGTGCCAGCACCTTGACTAGCGGGAGGGAGCAGTTCTTC. As protein: CASTLTSGREQFF.